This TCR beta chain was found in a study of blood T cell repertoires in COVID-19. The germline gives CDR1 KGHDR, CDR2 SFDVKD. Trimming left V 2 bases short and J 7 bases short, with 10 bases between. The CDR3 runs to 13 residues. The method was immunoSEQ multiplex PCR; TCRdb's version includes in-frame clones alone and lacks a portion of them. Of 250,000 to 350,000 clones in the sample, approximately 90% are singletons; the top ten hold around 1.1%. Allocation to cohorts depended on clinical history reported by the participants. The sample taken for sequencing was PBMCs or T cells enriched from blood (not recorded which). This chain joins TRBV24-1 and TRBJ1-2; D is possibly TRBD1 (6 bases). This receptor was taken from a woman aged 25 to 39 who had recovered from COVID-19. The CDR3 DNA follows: TGTGCCACCAGTGATTCAGGGGCGGGTGGCTACACCTTC. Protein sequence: CATSDSGAGGYTF.